Presented here are 23 T cell receptor beta chains from one specimen sequenced in a study of cytomegalovirus exposure and HLA in healthy donors listed by TCRdb under 2017. Library preparation was by the immunoSEQ multiplex PCR assay. For the multiplex PCR, a mixture combining 60 forward primers for TCR Vbeta segments and 13 reverse primers for TCR Jbeta segments was used. This is the immuneACCESS table as TCRdb keeps it, with only in-frame sequences that have V and J called. A part of the clones is gone; compared with another copy, unresolved V genes explain less than half, and the rest is unexplained. This sample lists about 160,000 clones; roughly 73% were detected once. 1.5% to 2% of the sample lies in the top ten. The sequenced sample was PBMCs. The receptors originated from a woman between 18 and 30 years old in good health and CMV-seronegative.

V gene TRBV18 combines with J gene TRBJ2-7; TRBD1 is a possible D gene (6 bases). V lost 6 bases and J lost 1, with 10 bases in between. Germline-derived CDR1 and CDR2 are KGHSH and LQKENI. CDR3 size: 13 residues. The CDR3, as DNA: TGTGCCAGCTCTCCCACAGGGTCCTACGAGCAGTACGTC. Translated, it gives CASSPTGSYEQYV.

This rearrangement joins TRBV5-4 to TRBJ1-1, with TRBD1 matching over 9 bases. With 0 bases clipped from V and 4 bases from J, the junction kept 4 bases outside the gene matches. Germline CDR1 and CDR2: SGHNT and YYREEE (reference sequence). The CDR3 is 15 amino acids. The CDR3 is CASSLVQGAGTEAFF. In nucleotides, the CDR3 is TGTGCCAGCAGCTTGGTACAGGGGGCTGGCACTGAAGCTTTCTTT.

The gene calls are TRBV28 and TRBJ1-1; D not certain. The V end was cut by 1 base, the J end by 4 bases, with 10 bases between. The CDR3 is made up of 14 amino acids. CDR1 MDHEN and CDR2 SYDVKM come from the germline V gene. In DNA form, the CDR3 reads TGTGCCAGCAGTTTATCGGGATCTGGCACTGAAGCTTTCTTT. Translated, it gives CASSLSGSGTEAFF.

This chain joins TRBV10-3 and TRBJ2-5; 9 positions match TRBD2. J gave up 5 bases and V 0 bases, and 10 bases lay outside the gene matches. Germline CDR1 reads ENHRY; CDR2 reads SYGVKD. The CDR3 consists of 17 residues. DNA of the CDR3: TGTGCCATCAGTGAGTCACAGCGGGAGGACCGGTGGGAGACCCAGTACTTC. Translating gives CAISESQREDRWETQYF.

This clone appeared a single time. The chain combines TRBV25-1 with TRBJ2-3, with 10 bases that match TRBD1. In germline, CDR1 is MGHDK, CDR2 SYGVNS. This CDR3 region has 17 residues. V shed 5 bases and J 6 bases; nucleotides not matched to a gene: 14. Here the CDR3 DNA reads TGTGCCAGCAGTAGGATGGCGACAGGGGGCGAGTTGGATACGCAGTATTTT. Encoded protein: CASSRMATGGELDTQYF.

The chain recombines TRBV7-2 with TRBJ2-5, with a tentative D call TRBD1 (5 bases). V was clipped by 3 bases and J by 1 base, with 12 bases between them. This CDR3 comprises 15 residues. Germline CDR1 and CDR2: SGHTA and FQGNSA. The CDR3 sequence: CASSFDQGPQETQYF. The CDR3 DNA reads as TGTGCCAGCAGCTTCGACCAGGGCCCCCAAGAGACCCAGTACTTC.

This clone was recorded only once. The V gene is TRBV5-1, the J gene TRBJ2-2; 7 nucleotides align to TRBD1. The V segment lost 2 bases and the J segment 6 bases; nucleotides outside the gene matches: 7. The CDR3 consists of 15 residues. The germline V gene encodes CDR1 SGHRS and CDR2 YFSETQ. DNA of the CDR3: TGCGCCAGCAGCTTAAGCAGGCAGGGGGCCGGGGAGCTGTTTTTT. Encoded protein: CASSLSRQGAGELFF.

This clone turned up a few times. The chain links TRBV6-6 to TRBJ2-7; 8 bases map to TRBD1. V trimming: 2 bases; J trimming: 0 bases; junction bases outside the gene matches: 3. In germline, CDR1 is MNHNY, CDR2 SVGAGI (reference sequence). The CDR3 consists of 15 residues. CDR3 sequence: CASSYTQGGSYEQYF. CDR3 in DNA: TGTGCCAGCAGTTACACACAGGGGGGCTCCTACGAGCAGTACTTC.

The CDR3 loop reads CASSLGGAHTGELFF. CDR3 bases: TGTGCCAGCAGCTTGGGGGGAGCCCACACCGGGGAGCTGTTTTTT. The V call is TRBV5-5, the J call TRBJ2-2; perhaps TRBD2 as D (5 bases). V gave up 0 bases and J gave up 3 bases, with 9 bases separating them. Germline CDR1 SGHKS, CDR2 YYEKEE (reference sequence). This CDR3 has 15 residues.

The CDR3 coding sequence is TGTGCCAGCAGCTCGTGGGACAGGGGGAACACTGAAGCTTTCTTT. Translation: CASSSWDRGNTEAFF. The chain employs TRBV5-4 and TRBJ1-1; 10 bases line up with TRBD1. This CDR3 is 15 amino acids long. Germline CDR1 is SGHNT and CDR2 is YYREEE (reference sequence). The trim removed 3 bases at V and 1 base at J, leaving 3 bases unmatched.

V is TRBV19 and J is TRBJ1-3, with D possibly TRBD1 on 5 matching bases. The V gene's germline CDR1 is LNHDA and CDR2 SQIVND (reference sequence). The CDR3 contains 14 residues. Trimming pared 6 bases from V and 4 bases from J, leaving 13 bases between. The CDR3 bases are TGTGCCAGTAGCCTCAGGGCCGGGGGAAACACCATATATTTT. It specifies CASSLRAGGNTIYF.

There are a few counts of this clone. The chain joins TRBV10-3 to TRBJ1-5, with a tentative D call TRBD1 (5 bases). Germline V lookup: CDR1 ENHRY, CDR2 SYGVKD. V was clipped by 3 bases and J by 6 bases, with 15 bases between them. The CDR3 runs 15 residues. DNA of the CDR3: TGTGCCATCAGTGAAGAATCAGGGAGGGTTCAGCCCCAGCATTTT. It encodes CAISEESGRVQPQHF.

The chain has TRBV27 and TRBJ1-5; tentatively, D is TRBD1 (5 bases). The germline CDR1 and CDR2 sequences are MNHEY and SMNVEV (reference sequence). V was shortened by 6 bases and J by 11 bases, with 20 bases between the two germline ends. The CDR3 consists of 14 residues. CDR3 coding DNA: TGTGCCAGCAGCCCAAAGGACGGAGTCAGGGCCCAGCATTTT. Translated: CASSPKDGVRAQHF.

CDR3 in DNA: TGCAGCGTTGATCAGGGTGGAAACACCATATATTTT. It translates to CSVDQGGNTIYF. The chain recombines TRBV29-1 with TRBJ1-3, with D possibly TRBD1 on 5 matching bases. V lost 3 bases, J lost 3 bases, and 6 bases lay in between. Germline V gene data show CDR1 as SQVTM and CDR2 as ANQGSEA. This CDR3 is 12 amino acids long.

This chain connects TRBV4-3 to TRBJ1-3, with 7 bases fitting TRBD1. J gave up 2 bases and V 4 bases, and 5 bases lay outside the gene matches. Per germline, CDR1 LGHNA and CDR2 YSLEER. This CDR3 is 15 amino acids long. CDR3 coding DNA: TGCGCCAGCAGCCCTGGGACAGCTACTGGAAACACCATATATTTT. Translating it yields CASSPGTATGNTIYF.

The chain recombines TRBV10-3 with TRBJ2-5; 16 bases are shared with TRBD2. Per the germline V gene, CDR1 is ENHRY and CDR2 is SYGVKD. The trim removed 2 bases at V and 5 bases at J, leaving 14 bases unmatched. The length of the CDR3 is 20 residues. CDR3 DNA: TGTGCCATCAGTGAGCCCACCGGGGGGACTAGCGGGGGGGCCGTGGAGACCCAGTACTTC. This codes for CAISEPTGGTSGGAVETQYF.

A few counts support this clone. This chain links TRBV6-5 with TRBJ2-5; 9 nucleotides agree with TRBD2. The V and J ends lost 6 bases and 4 bases, in that order; junction bases with no gene match: 6. The V gene's germline CDR1 is MNHEY and CDR2 SVGAGI. The CDR3 has 14 amino acids. The CDR3 bases are TGTGCCAGCAGGGCGGGGGGGCCGAGAGAGACCCAGTACTTC. This encodes CASRAGGPRETQYF.

Concerning this clone: The junction does not match germline at one end; this may be a read error. J is TRBJ2-3 and V is TRBV7-9; 7 positions match TRBD1. The CDR3 covers 16 residues. Germline values: CDR1 SEHNR, CDR2 FQNEAQ (reference sequence). CDR3 coding DNA: TGTTCCAGCAGCTCGGGACAGTCGCGATCGGGGGATACGCAGTATTTT. It yields the protein CSSSSGQSRSGDTQYF.

The gene calls are TRBV6-5 and TRBJ2-1, with a tentative D call TRBD2 (6 bases). There are 14 residues in the CDR3. V lost 2 bases and J 8 bases, leaving 13 bases between the germline ends. Germline CDR1 reads MNHEY; CDR2 reads SVGAGI. The CDR3 is CASSYKGLGYEQFF. The DNA of the CDR3 is TGTGCCAGCAGTTACAAGGGACTCGGCTATGAGCAGTTCTTC.

This clone appeared a few times. The chain is built from TRBV14 and TRBJ2-7; no reliable D call. Per germline, CDR1 SGHDN and CDR2 FVKESK. This CDR3 region has 14 residues. V was shortened by 4 bases and J by 4 bases, with 14 bases between the two germline ends. CDR3 amino acids: CASSPSFAQYEQYV. CDR3 bases: TGTGCCAGCAGCCCTTCCTTTGCACAGTACGAGCAGTACGTC.

The chain employs TRBV27 and TRBJ2-5, with 11 positions matching TRBD2. CDR3 length equals 14 residues. V gave up 6 bases and J gave up 5 bases; unmatched junction bases: 5. The germline gives CDR1 MNHEY, CDR2 SMNVEV (reference sequence). The CDR3 here is CASRLAGAKETQYF. The CDR3 nucleotides are TGTGCCAGCAGACTAGCGGGAGCGAAGGAGACCCAGTACTTC.

The DNA of the CDR3 is TGTGCCAGCAGTTCACAGGGTTGGAATTCACCCCTCCACTTT. The encoded protein is CASSSQGWNSPLHF. This chain connects TRBV7-2 to TRBJ1-6, with TRBD1 as a possible D gene (6 bases). This CDR3 comprises 14 residues. Trimming pared 6 bases from V and 7 bases from J, leaving 13 bases between. Germline V gives CDR1 SGHTA, CDR2 FQGNSA.

V gene TRBV10-1 combines with J gene TRBJ1-1; TRBD1 matches 8 bases. Per the germline V gene, CDR1 is WNHNN and CDR2 is SYGVQD (reference sequence). The V and J ends lost 6 bases and 1 base, in that order; junction bases with no gene match: 10. This CDR3 is 16 amino acids long. The CDR3 DNA sequence: TGCGCCAGCAGCCAAGAAAGGACAGGGTCGAACACTGAAGCTTTCTTT. It is translated as CASSQERTGSNTEAFF.